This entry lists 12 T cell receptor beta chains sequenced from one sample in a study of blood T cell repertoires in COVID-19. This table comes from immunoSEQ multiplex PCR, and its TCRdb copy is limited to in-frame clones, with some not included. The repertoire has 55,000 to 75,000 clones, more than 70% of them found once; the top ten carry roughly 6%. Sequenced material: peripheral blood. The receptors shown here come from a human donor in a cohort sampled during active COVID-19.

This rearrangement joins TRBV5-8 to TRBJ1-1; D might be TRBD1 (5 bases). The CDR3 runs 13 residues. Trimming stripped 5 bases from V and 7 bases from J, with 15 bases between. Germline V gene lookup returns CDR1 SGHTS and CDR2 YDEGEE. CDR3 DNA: TGTGCCAGCAGTCTCAACCAGGGTTTTGAAGCTTTCTTT. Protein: CASSLNQGFEAFF.

CDR3 region: CASSLNREPSNNEQFF. In nucleotides, the CDR3 is TGTGCCAGCTCACTAAACCGGGAGCCAAGTAACAATGAGCAGTTCTTC. V and J are TRBV18 and TRBJ2-1, with a tentative D call TRBD2 (6 bases). Germline-derived CDR1 and CDR2 are KGHSH and LQKENI. The V end was cut by 4 bases, the J end by 5 bases, with 18 bases between. The CDR3 consists of 16 residues.

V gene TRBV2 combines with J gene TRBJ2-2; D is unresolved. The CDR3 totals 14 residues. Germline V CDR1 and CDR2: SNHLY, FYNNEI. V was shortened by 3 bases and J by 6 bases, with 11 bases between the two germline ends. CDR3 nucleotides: TGTGCCAGCAGTGAGTCGCAGGCCGCCGGGGAGCTGTTTTTT. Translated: CASSESQAAGELFF.

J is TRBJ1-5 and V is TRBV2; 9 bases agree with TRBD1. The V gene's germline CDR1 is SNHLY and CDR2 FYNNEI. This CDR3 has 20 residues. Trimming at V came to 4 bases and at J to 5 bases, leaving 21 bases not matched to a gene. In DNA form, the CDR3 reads TGTGCCAGCAGTGGGGGCTACACGGGACAGGGCGCCATATCTCATCAGCCCCAGCATTTT. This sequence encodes CASSGGYTGQGAISHQPQHF.

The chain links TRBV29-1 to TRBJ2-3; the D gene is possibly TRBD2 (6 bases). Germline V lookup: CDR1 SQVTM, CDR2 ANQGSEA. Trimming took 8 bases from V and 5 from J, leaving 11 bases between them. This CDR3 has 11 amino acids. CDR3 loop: CSISSEDTQYF. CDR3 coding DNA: TGCAGCATCTCTAGCGAAGATACGCAGTATTTT.

The CDR3: CASSLRLDSYGYTF. DNA of the CDR3: TGTGCCAGCAGCTTACGGCTTGACAGCTATGGCTACACCTTC. The V call is TRBV13, the J call TRBJ1-2; a weak D match, TRBD1 (5 bases). Trimming took 2 bases from V and 4 from J, leaving 11 bases between them. Germline V gene data show CDR1 as PRHDT and CDR2 as FYEKMQ (reference sequence). This CDR3 has 14 amino acids.

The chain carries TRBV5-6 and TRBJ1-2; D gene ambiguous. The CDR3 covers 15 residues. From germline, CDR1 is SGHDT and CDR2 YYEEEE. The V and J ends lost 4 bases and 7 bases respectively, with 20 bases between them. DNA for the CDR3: TGTGCCAGCAGCCGGTTTGGTCCAACAACGGGTGGCTACACCTTC. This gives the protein CASSRFGPTTGGYTF. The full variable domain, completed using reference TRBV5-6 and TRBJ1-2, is DAGVTQSPTHLIKTRGQQVTLRCSPKSGHDTVSWYQQALGQGPQFIFQYYEEEERQRGNFPDRFSGHQFPNYSSELNVNALLLGDSALYLCASSRFGPTTGGYTFGSGTRLTVV.

DNA of the CDR3: TGCGCCAGCAGTCAGAGGCGGCCGAACACTGAAGCTTTCTTT. It translates to CASSQRRPNTEAFF. The rearrangement joins TRBV5-1 to TRBJ1-1; D is ambiguous. Germline loops: CDR1 SGHRS, CDR2 YFSETQ. The V and J ends lost 5 bases and 1 base respectively, with 12 bases between them. The CDR3 consists of 14 residues.

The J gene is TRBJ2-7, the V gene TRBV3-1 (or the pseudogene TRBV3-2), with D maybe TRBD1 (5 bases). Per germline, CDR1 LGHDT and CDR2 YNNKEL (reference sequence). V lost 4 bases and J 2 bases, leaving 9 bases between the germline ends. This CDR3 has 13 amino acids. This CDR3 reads CASSRGRAYEQYF. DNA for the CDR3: TGTGCCAGCAGCCGGGGCAGGGCCTACGAGCAGTACTTC.

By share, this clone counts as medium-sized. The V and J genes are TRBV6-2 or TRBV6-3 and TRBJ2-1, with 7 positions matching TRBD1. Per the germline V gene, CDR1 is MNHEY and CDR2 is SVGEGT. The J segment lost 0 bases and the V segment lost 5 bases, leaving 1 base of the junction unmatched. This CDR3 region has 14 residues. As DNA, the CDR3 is TGTGCCAGCAGTCGACAGGGCTCCTACAATGAGCAGTTCTTC. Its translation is CASSRQGSYNEQFF.

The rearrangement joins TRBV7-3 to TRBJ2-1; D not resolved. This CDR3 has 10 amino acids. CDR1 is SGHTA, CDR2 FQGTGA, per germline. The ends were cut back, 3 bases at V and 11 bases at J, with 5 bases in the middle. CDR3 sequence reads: CASSFPKQFF. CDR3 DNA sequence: TGTGCCAGCAGCTTCCCCAAGCAGTTCTTC.

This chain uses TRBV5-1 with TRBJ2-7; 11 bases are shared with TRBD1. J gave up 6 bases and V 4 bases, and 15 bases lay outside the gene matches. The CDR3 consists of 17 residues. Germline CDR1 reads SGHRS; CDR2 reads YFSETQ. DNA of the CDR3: TGCGCCAGCAGCCGCGGGTTGCTATCGGGACAGGGGGGCGAGCAGTACTTC. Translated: CASSRGLLSGQGGEQYF.